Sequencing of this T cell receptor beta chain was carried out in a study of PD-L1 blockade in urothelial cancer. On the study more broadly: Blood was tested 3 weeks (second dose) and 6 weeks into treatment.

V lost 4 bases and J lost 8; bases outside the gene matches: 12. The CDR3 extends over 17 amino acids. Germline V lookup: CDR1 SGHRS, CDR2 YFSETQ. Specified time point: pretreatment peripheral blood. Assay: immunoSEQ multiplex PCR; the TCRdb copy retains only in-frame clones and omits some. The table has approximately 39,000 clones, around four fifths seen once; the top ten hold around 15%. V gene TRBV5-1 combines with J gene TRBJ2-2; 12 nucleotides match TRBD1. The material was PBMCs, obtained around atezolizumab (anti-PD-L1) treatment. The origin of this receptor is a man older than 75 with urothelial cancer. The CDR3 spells CASSPDPGQGARGELFF. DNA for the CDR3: TGCGCCAGCAGCCCAGATCCGGGACAGGGGGCGCGAGGGGAGCTGTTTTTT.